This is a list of T cell receptor beta chains from one sample in a study of blood T cell repertoires in COVID-19. Here immunoSEQ multiplex PCR was the method, and the copy in TCRdb shows in-frame clones only, minus some. In the table there are 470,000 or so clones, 70% to 90% of which are singletons. The source material was peripheral blood. The receptors shown here come from a human donor in a cohort sampled during active COVID-19. Each CDR3 is given with its conserved first and last residue. A D gene is named only where the DNA matches it firmly. The size entry is marked missing in some rows and otherwise reads once, few, many or a size class.

size	D	V	J	DNA	CDR3
.	.	TRBV30	TRBJ2-7	TGTGCCGGGGGTGGAGGGAACGAGCAGTACTTC	CAGGGGNEQYF
.	TRBD1	TRBV19	TRBJ2-1	TGTGCCAGTAGTTGGGGGGACAGGTCTGGGTACAATGAGCAGTTCTTC	CASSWGDRSGYNEQFF
.	TRBD2	TRBV11-3	TRBJ2-1	TGTGCCAGCAGCTTAGGCATAGGGACTAGCGGATACAATGAGCAGTTCTTC	CASSLGIGTSGYNEQFF
few	TRBD1	TRBV27	TRBJ1-2	TGTGCCAGCAGTTGCCGGGACAGGGGTTGTGGCTACACCTTC	CASSCRDRGCGYTF
.	.	TRBV21-1	TRBJ2-5	TGTGCCAGCAGCAAAGTAGGGCGGGGTAGACCCCAAGAGACCCAGTACTTC	CASSKVGRGRPQETQYF
.	TRBD2	TRBV6-5	TRBJ2-7	TGTGCCAGCAGTTCCTGGACTAGCGGGAGGGGATACGAGCAGTACTTC	CASSSWTSGRGYEQYF
.	.	TRBV7-3	TRBJ1-1	TGTGCCAGCAGCTTGAACAGGGTCACTGAAGCTTTCTTT	CASSLNRVTEAFF
.	TRBD1	TRBV30	TRBJ1-1	TGTGCCTGGGGGAACAGGGGGTCAGCTTTCTTT	CAWGNRGSAFF
.	TRBD2	TRBV9	TRBJ2-7	TGTGCCAGCAGCGTAGAGGGACTAGGCTCCTACGAGCAGTACTTC	CASSVEGLGSYEQYF
.	TRBD2	TRBV12-5	TRBJ2-2	TGTGCTAGTGGTTTCCTTAGCGGGGGGACCGGGGAGCTGTTTTTT	CASGFLSGGTGELFF
.	TRBD2	TRBV4-1	TRBJ2-4	TGCGCCAGCAGCCTAAACGAACTAGCGGGGGGACAGTACTTC	CASSLNELAGGQYF
.	TRBD1	TRBV6-5	TRBJ2-7	TGTGCCAGCAGCCGACAGGGTGGTCTCTACGAGCAGTACTTC	CASSRQGGLYEQYF
.	.	TRBV28	TRBJ2-7	TGTGCCAGTCAGACAGGCTCCTACGAGCAGTACTTC	CASQTGSYEQYF
once	.	TRBV3-1/TRBV3-2	TRBJ1-1	TGTGCCAGCAGCCAAGATAGGGGGATTGAAGCTTTCTTT	CASSQDRGIEAFF
.	.	TRBV2	TRBJ2-5	TGTGCCAGCAGCCCCCTCCGGGTTGGCCGCGAGACCCAGTACTTC	CASSPLRVGRETQYF
.	.	TRBV5-1	TRBJ1-1	TGCGCCAGCAGCTCACGAGTAAAAACAGGGACGGGAGGTCGGGTTAACACTGAAGCTTTCTTT	CASSSRVKTGTGGRVNTEAFF
.	TRBD1	TRBV9	TRBJ1-2	TGTGCCAGCAGCCCCGGACAGGGGCTCTATGGCTACACCTTC	CASSPGQGLYGYTF
.	TRBD1	TRBV7-2	TRBJ1-4	TGTGCCAGCAGCTTGTATACAGGGGGGAATGAAAAACTGTTTTTT	CASSLYTGGNEKLFF
.	.	TRBV21-1	TRBJ1-1	TGTGCCAGCAGCCAACGGACAGGGGAGCCGAACACTGAAGCTTTCTTT	CASSQRTGEPNTEAFF
.	TRBD1	TRBV28	TRBJ2-7	TGTGCCAGCAGTTTCCAGGGGGCGCCGGTCGAGCAGTACTTC	CASSFQGAPVEQYF
.	.	TRBV4-3	TRBJ1-1	TGCGCCAGCAGCCAAGCTTACAGGGATGGGTACACTGAAGCTTTCTTT	CASSQAYRDGYTEAFF
.	.	TRBV30	TRBJ1-2	TGTGCCTGGAGTGTTACCAGGGATCGGGGCTACACCTTC	CAWSVTRDRGYTF
.	.	TRBV6-6	TRBJ2-7	TGTGCCAGCAGTTATACAGGGACCTCCTACGAGCAGTACTTC	CASSYTGTSYEQYF
.	TRBD2	TRBV19	TRBJ2-7	TGTGCCAGTAGTATGCAGCGGGAGGGGTACGAGCAGTACTTC	CASSMQREGYEQYF
.	TRBD2	TRBV27	TRBJ2-2	TGTGCCAGCACAGGGACTAGCGGCGCCGGGGAGCTGTTTTTT	CASTGTSGAGELFF
.	TRBD2	TRBV28	TRBJ2-1	TGTGCCAGCAGACCCGAGCGGGACCCGAACTACGGTGAGCAGTTCTTC	CASRPERDPNYGEQFF
.	.	TRBV6-5	TRBJ2-7	TGTGCCAGCTGTACAGACCACGAGCAGTACTTC	CASCTDHEQYF
once	.	TRBV30	TRBJ1-1	TGTGCCTGGAGTGTACAGACGAACACTGAAGCTTTCTTT	CAWSVQTNTEAFF
.	.	TRBV15	TRBJ2-7	TGTGCCACCAGCCCTAGAGGGTCCTACGAGCAGTACTTC	CATSPRGSYEQYF
.	.	TRBV15	TRBJ1-5	TGTGCCACCAGCAGAGATCGCGGCGGGAGCGGCTATAGCAATCAGCCCCAGCATTTT	CATSRDRGGSGYSNQPQHF
few	.	TRBV12-3/TRBV12-4	TRBJ1-1	TGTGCCAGCAGTTTCGGCGGCAAAGCTTTCTTT	CASSFGGKAFF
.	.	TRBV5-6	TRBJ1-2	TGTGCCAGCAGGGGGGAGGTTAACTATGGCTACACCTTC	CASRGEVNYGYTF
.	TRBD2	TRBV2	TRBJ2-1	TGTGCCAGCAGTGGGGGAATAGCGGGAGGCGTCCCCTCCTACAATGAGCAGTTCTTC	CASSGGIAGGVPSYNEQFF
.	TRBD2	TRBV19	TRBJ2-1	TGTGCCAGTAGTATAGGCGCGGGAGTTAGAGAGCAGTTCTTC	CASSIGAGVREQFF
.	.	TRBV19	TRBJ2-5	TGTGCCAGTAGCCCGATAGGACAACTGCAAGAGACCCAGTACTTC	CASSPIGQLQETQYF
.	TRBD1	TRBV2	TRBJ1-1	TGTGCCAGCAGAGTCCGACAGGGCAGGGCTTTCTTT	CASRVRQGRAFF
.	TRBD1	TRBV2	TRBJ1-6	TGTGCCAGCACCGGGACAGGGGTTAATTCACCCCTCCACTTT	CASTGTGVNSPLHF
.	TRBD1	TRBV30	TRBJ1-1	TGTGCCTGGACAACAGGGGTGGACACTGAAGCTTTCTTT	CAWTTGVDTEAFF
once	TRBD2	TRBV7-2	TRBJ2-1	TGTGCCAGCAGTCCACTTGAGCGGGAGTCGGCTGAGCAGTTCTTC	CASSPLERESAEQFF
.	.	TRBV5-4	TRBJ2-7	TGTGCCAGCAGCCACGGGCGGCTAGCTACCTACGAGCAGTACTTC	CASSHGRLATYEQYF
.	.	TRBV10-3	TRBJ2-2	TGTGCCATCAGTGAGTCGCCAGGACTCAGATTAGAAAGCGGGGAGCTGTTTTTT	CAISESPGLRLESGELFF
.	.	TRBV9	TRBJ2-1	TGTGCCAGCAGCGTAGGATGGGCTTCCTACAATGAGCAGTTCTTC	CASSVGWASYNEQFF
few	TRBD2	TRBV5-1	TRBJ2-7	TGCGCCAGCAGCTTGATCGTCAGCGGGAGCATAATCTACGAGCAGTACTTC	CASSLIVSGSIIYEQYF
.	.	TRBV19	TRBJ2-6	TGTGCCAGCCTACCGACAGGCCTCTCTGGGGCCAACGTCCTGACTTTC	CASLPTGLSGANVLTF
.	.	TRBV15	TRBJ2-3	TGTGCCACCCGGAGGGTAAAAAACGCAGATACGCAGTATTTT	CATRRVKNADTQYF
.	.	TRBV30	TRBJ1-3	TGTGCCTGCGCGACAGATTTCGGAAACACCATATATTTT	CACATDFGNTIYF